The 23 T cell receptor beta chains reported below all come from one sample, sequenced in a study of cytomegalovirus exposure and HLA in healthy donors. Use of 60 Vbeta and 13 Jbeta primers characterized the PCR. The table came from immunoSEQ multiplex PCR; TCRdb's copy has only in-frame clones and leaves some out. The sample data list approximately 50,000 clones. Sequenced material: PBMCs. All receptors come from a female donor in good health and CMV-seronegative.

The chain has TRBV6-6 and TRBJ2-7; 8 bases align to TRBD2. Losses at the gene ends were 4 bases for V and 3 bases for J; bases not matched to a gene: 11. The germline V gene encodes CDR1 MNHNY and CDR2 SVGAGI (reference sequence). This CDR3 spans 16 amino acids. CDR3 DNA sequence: TGTGCCAGCAGTTCACGGGGGGGTCCAACACTCTACGAGCAGTACTTC. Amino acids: CASSSRGGPTLYEQYF.

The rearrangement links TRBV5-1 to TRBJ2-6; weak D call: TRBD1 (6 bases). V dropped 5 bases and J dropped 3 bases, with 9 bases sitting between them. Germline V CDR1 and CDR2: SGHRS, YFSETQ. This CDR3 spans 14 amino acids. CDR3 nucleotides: TGCGCCAGCAGTCCAGGGGTTGGGGCCAACGTCCTGACTTTC. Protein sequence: CASSPGVGANVLTF.

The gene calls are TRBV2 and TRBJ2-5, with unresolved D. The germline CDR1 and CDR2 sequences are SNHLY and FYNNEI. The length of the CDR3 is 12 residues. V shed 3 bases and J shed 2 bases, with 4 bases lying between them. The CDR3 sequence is CASSDLQETQYF. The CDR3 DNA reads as TGTGCCAGCAGTGATTTACAAGAGACCCAGTACTTC.

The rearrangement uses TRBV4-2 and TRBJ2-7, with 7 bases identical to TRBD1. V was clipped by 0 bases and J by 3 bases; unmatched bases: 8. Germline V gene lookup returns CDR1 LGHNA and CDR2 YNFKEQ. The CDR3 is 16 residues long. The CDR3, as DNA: TGTGCCAGCAGCCAAGATGCAGGGACAGATTTCTACGAGCAGTACTTC. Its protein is CASSQDAGTDFYEQYF.

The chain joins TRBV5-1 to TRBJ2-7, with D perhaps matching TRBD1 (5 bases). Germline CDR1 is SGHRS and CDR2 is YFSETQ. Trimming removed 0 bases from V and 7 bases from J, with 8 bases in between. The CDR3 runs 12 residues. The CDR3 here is CASSLEGWEQYF. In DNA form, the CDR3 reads TGCGCCAGCAGCTTGGAGGGGTGGGAGCAGTACTTC.

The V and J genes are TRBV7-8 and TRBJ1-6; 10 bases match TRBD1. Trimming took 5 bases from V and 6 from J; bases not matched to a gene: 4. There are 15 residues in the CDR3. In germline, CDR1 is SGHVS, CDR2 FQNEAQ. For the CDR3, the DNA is TGTGCCAGCAGCCCACGGACAGGGGGTAATTCACCCCTCCACTTT. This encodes CASSPRTGGNSPLHF.

CDR3 coding DNA: TGTGCCAGCAGTTCTCCCTCCGGGACAGGGGGAAACTATGGCTACACCTTC. Protein sequence: CASSSPSGTGGNYGYTF. The J gene is TRBJ1-2, the V gene TRBV27; TRBD1 agrees at 11 bases. Germline V CDR1 and CDR2: MNHEY, SMNVEV (reference sequence). The CDR3 loop spans 17 amino acids. V gave up 4 bases and J gave up 2 bases; unmatched junction bases: 9.

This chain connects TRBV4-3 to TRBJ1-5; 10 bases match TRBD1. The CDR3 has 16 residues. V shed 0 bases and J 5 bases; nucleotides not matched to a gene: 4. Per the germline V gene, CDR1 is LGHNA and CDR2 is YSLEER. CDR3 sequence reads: CASSQDSGTGDQPQHF. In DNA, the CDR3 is TGCGCCAGCAGCCAAGATAGCGGGACAGGGGATCAGCCCCAGCATTTT.

The CDR3 region is CSVRGGEGYGYTF. DNA of the CDR3: TGCAGCGTTCGTGGGGGCGAGGGCTATGGCTACACCTTC. The V call is TRBV29-1, the J call TRBJ1-2; D perhaps matches TRBD1 (6 bases). The CDR3 runs to 13 residues. Germline lookup yields CDR1 SQVTM and CDR2 ANQGSEA. Trimming removed 5 bases at V and 4 bases at J, with 14 bases between. Together with reference TRBV29-1 and TRBJ1-2, the CDR3 gives the full variable domain: SAVISQKPSRDICQRGTSLTIQCQVDSQVTMMFWYRQQPGQSLTLIATANQGSEATYESGFVIDKFPISRPNLTFSTLTVSNMSPEDSSIYLCSVRGGEGYGYTFGSGTRLTVV.

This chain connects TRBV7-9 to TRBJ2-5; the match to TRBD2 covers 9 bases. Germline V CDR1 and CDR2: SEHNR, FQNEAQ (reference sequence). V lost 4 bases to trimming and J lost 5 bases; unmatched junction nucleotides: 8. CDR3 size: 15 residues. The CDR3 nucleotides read TGTGCCAGCAGCTACCGCGGTAGCGGGGGTGAGACCCAGTACTTC. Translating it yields CASSYRGSGGETQYF.

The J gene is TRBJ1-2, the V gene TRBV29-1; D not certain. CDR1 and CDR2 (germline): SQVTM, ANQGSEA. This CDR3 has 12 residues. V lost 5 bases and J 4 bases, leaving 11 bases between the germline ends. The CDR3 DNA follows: TGCAGCGTTTTACACAGTTCCTATGGCTACACCTTC. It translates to CSVLHSSYGYTF.

CDR3 sequence reads: CASRYHENSPLHF. The CDR3 nucleotides are TGTGCCAGCAGGTACCACGAGAATTCACCCCTCCACTTT. The chain combines TRBV11-2 with TRBJ1-6; no clear D gene. The CDR3 runs 13 residues. Trimming cost V 6 bases and J 7 bases, with 10 bases left between them. Germline V gene data show CDR1 as SGHAT and CDR2 as FQNNGV.

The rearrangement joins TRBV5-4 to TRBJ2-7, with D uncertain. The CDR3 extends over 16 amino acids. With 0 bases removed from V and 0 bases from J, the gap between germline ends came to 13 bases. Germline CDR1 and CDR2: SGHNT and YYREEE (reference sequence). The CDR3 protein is CASSLGVAVSSYEQYF. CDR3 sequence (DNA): TGTGCCAGCAGCTTGGGGGTAGCCGTTAGCTCCTACGAGCAGTACTTC.

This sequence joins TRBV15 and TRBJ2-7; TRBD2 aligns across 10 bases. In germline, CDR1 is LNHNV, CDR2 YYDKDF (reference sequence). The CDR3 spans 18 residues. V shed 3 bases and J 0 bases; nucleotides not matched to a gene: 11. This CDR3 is CATSRGIAGGAGSYEQYF. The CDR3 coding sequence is TGTGCCACCAGCAGGGGCATAGCGGGGGGTGCCGGCTCCTACGAGCAGTACTTC.

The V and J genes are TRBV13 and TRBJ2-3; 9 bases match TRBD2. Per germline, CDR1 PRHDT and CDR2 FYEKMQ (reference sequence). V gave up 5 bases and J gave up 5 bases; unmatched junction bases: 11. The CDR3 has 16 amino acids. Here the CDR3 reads CASSQARLAGIDTQYF. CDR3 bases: TGTGCCAGCAGCCAGGCCCGGCTAGCGGGAATAGATACGCAGTATTTT. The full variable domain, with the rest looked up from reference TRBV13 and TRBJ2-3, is AAGVIQSPRHLIKEKRETATLKCYPIPRHDTVYWYQQGPGQDPQFLISFYEKMQSDKGSIPDRFSAQQFSDYHSELNMSSLELGDSALYFCASSQARLAGIDTQYFGPGTRLTVL.

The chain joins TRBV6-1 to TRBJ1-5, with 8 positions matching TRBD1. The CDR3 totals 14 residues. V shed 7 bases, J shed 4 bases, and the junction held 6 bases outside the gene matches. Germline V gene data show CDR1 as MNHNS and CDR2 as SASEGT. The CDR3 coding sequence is TGTGCCAGCACAGGACAGGGTGCAAATCAGCCCCAGCATTTT. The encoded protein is CASTGQGANQPQHF.

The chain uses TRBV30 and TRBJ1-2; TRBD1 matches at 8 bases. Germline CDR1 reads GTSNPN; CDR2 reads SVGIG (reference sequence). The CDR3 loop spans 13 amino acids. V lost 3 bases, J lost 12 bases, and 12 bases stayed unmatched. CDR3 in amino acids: CAWRAFGQGMDTF. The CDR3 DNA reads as TGTGCCTGGAGGGCGTTCGGACAGGGAATGGACACCTTC.

CDR3 sequence reads: CSVEDRAEGFYGYTF. CDR3 in DNA: TGCAGCGTTGAAGATCGGGCCGAGGGATTCTATGGCTACACCTTC. This sequence joins TRBV29-1 and TRBJ1-2; D is unresolved. There are 15 residues in the CDR3. The germline V and J ends were trimmed by 0 bases and 4 bases, with 15 bases remaining between them. The germline V gene encodes CDR1 SQVTM and CDR2 ANQGSEA.

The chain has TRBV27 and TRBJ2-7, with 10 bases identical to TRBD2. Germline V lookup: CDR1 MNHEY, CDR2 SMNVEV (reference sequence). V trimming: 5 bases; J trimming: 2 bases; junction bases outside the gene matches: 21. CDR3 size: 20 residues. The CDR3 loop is CASSPRSLRTSGNLPYEQYF. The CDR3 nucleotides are TGTGCCAGCAGTCCTAGAAGTCTCAGGACTAGCGGTAACCTTCCCTACGAGCAGTACTTC.

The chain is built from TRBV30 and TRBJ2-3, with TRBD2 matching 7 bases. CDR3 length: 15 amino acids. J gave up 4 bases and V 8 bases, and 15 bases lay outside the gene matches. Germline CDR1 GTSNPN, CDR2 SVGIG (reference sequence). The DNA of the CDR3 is TGTGCCGGCATACAGAGGGGAGGGTCCCCAGATACGCAGTATTTT. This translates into CAGIQRGGSPDTQYF.

DNA of the CDR3: TGTGCCAGCAGTCAGACAGGGGTAGGCGAGCAGTACTTC. Translated: CASSQTGVGEQYF. This rearrangement joins TRBV6-1 to TRBJ2-7, with 8 bases fitting TRBD1. The germline CDR1 and CDR2 sequences are MNHNS and SASEGT. The CDR3 has 13 amino acids. Trimming at V came to 5 bases and at J to 6 bases, leaving 6 bases not matched to a gene.

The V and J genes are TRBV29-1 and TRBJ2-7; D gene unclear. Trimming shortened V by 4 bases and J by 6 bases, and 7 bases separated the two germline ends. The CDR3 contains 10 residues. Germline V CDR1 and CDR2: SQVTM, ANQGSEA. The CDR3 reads CSVAMSEQYF. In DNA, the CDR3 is TGCAGCGTTGCAATGTCCGAGCAGTACTTC.

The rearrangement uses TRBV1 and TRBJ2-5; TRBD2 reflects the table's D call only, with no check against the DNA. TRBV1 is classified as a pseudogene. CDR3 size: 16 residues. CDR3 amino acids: CTSSQSSANPQETQYF. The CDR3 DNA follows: TGCACCAGCAGCCAATCCAGCGCGAATCCCCAAGAGACCCAGTACTTC.